These T cell receptor beta chains were read from a single sample in a study of T cells after yellow fever vaccination. TCRdb analysed the 5' RACE reads with MiXCR anew, one entry per CDR3 protein. This table has over 110,000 distinct CDR3 sequences, about 8% appearing once. The material sequenced was CD4+ T cells sorted from PBMCs, taken 5 days after the yellow fever booster vaccination. The source of these receptors is a man aged 30-40 years who received the YFV17D yellow fever vaccine. Both conserved end residues are part of each CDR3. Each record gives: J gene, D gene, V gene, clone size, CDR3 DNA, CDR3 protein. A D gene is named only where the DNA matches it firmly. Size is omitted from some rows. Given values are once, few, many or a class for expanded clones.

j_gene: TRBJ2-1
d_gene: -
v_gene: TRBV13
abundance: many
CDR3nt: TGTGCCAGCAGCTTCAGACCCCCGAGGAGCAATGAGCAGTTCTTC
CDR3aa: CASSFRPPRSNEQFF

j_gene: TRBJ1-2
d_gene: -
v_gene: TRBV28
abundance: -
CDR3nt: TGTGCCAGCAGTTCACGAAGCTTGGATGGCTACACCTTC
CDR3aa: CASSSRSLDGYTF

j_gene: TRBJ1-1
d_gene: -
v_gene: TRBV11-2
abundance: many
CDR3nt: TGTGCCAGCAGCTTAGACCCGGTGGACACTGAAGCTTTCTTT
CDR3aa: CASSLDPVDTEAFF

j_gene: TRBJ2-7
d_gene: TRBD2
v_gene: TRBV7-2
abundance: -
CDR3nt: TGTGCCAGCAGCTTATCTAGCGGAAGCTCCTACGAGCAGTACTTC
CDR3aa: CASSLSSGSSYEQYF

j_gene: TRBJ2-7
d_gene: TRBD1
v_gene: TRBV7-9
abundance: many
CDR3nt: TGTGCCAGCAGCTACGGACAGGGAAACTACGAGCAGTACTTC
CDR3aa: CASSYGQGNYEQYF

j_gene: TRBJ2-7
d_gene: TRBD1
v_gene: TRBV20-1
abundance: many
CDR3nt: TGCAGTGCTACTTTTACAGGGGGAATCTACGAGCAGTACTTC
CDR3aa: CSATFTGGIYEQYF

j_gene: TRBJ2-1
d_gene: TRBD2
v_gene: TRBV7-8
abundance: many
CDR3nt: TGTGCCAGCAGCCCCCGGGATAGCGGGACCTACAATGAGCAGTTCTTC
CDR3aa: CASSPRDSGTYNEQFF

j_gene: TRBJ2-2
d_gene: TRBD2
v_gene: TRBV12-3/TRBV12-4
abundance: many
CDR3nt: TGTGCCAGCAGCAAAAGCGGGAGGGCCTCCGGGGAGCTGTTTTTT
CDR3aa: CASSKSGRASGELFF

j_gene: TRBJ1-1
d_gene: -
v_gene: TRBV5-1
abundance: many
CDR3nt: TGCGCCAGCAGCGGCGAACAGGGCGTCACTGAAGCTTTCTTT
CDR3aa: CASSGEQGVTEAFF

j_gene: TRBJ2-6
d_gene: TRBD1
v_gene: TRBV7-8
abundance: many
CDR3nt: TGTGCCAGCGGCGGAGACAGGGGGGCTGGGGCCAACGTCCTGACTTTC
CDR3aa: CASGGDRGAGANVLTF

j_gene: TRBJ2-6
d_gene: -
v_gene: TRBV5-1
abundance: -
CDR3nt: TGCGCCAGCAGTGGAGGGGCGACCCTCTATCGGGCCAACGTCCTGACTTTC
CDR3aa: CASSGGATLYRANVLTF

j_gene: TRBJ2-3
d_gene: TRBD2
v_gene: TRBV7-6
abundance: many
CDR3nt: TGTGCCAGCAGCTCGGGACTAGCGGGGCCCACAGATACGCAGTATTTT
CDR3aa: CASSSGLAGPTDTQYF

j_gene: TRBJ1-6
d_gene: -
v_gene: TRBV18
abundance: many
CDR3nt: TGTGCCAGCTCACCGAAACAGGGCTCGTCAACTTCACCCCTCCACTTT
CDR3aa: CASSPKQGSSTSPLHF

j_gene: TRBJ1-1
d_gene: TRBD1
v_gene: TRBV12-3/TRBV12-4
abundance: many
CDR3nt: TGTGCCAGCAGTCGGGACAGGGTAACTGAAGCTTTCTTT
CDR3aa: CASSRDRVTEAFF

j_gene: TRBJ2-2
d_gene: -
v_gene: TRBV30
abundance: -
CDR3nt: TGTGCCTGGAGTGTACTCCGATCCACCGGGGAGCTGTTTTTT
CDR3aa: CAWSVLRSTGELFF

j_gene: TRBJ2-7
d_gene: TRBD2
v_gene: TRBV2
abundance: many
CDR3nt: TGTGCCAGCACGGGTGGGGAGGGGTACGAGCAGTACTTC
CDR3aa: CASTGGEGYEQYF

j_gene: TRBJ2-7
d_gene: -
v_gene: TRBV10-2
abundance: many
CDR3nt: TGCGCCATCAAAGTAGCGGCGGGGTCCTACGAGCAGTACTTC
CDR3aa: CAIKVAAGSYEQYF

j_gene: TRBJ2-3
d_gene: -
v_gene: TRBV10-1
abundance: many
CDR3nt: TGCGCCAGCAGTGAGAGGGGAGATACGCAGTATTTT
CDR3aa: CASSERGDTQYF

j_gene: TRBJ2-7
d_gene: -
v_gene: TRBV5-1
abundance: many
CDR3nt: TGCGCCAGCAGCTTAGACAGATCCTACGAGCAGTACTTC
CDR3aa: CASSLDRSYEQYF

j_gene: TRBJ2-4
d_gene: -
v_gene: TRBV12-3/TRBV12-4
abundance: -
CDR3nt: TGTGCCAGCTCCTTGGGCGGGGATCAGTACTTC
CDR3aa: CASSLGGDQYF

j_gene: TRBJ2-1
d_gene: -
v_gene: TRBV5-1
abundance: many
CDR3nt: TGCGCCAGCAGCTTGGAACTGTCATCCTCCTACAATGAGCAGTTCTTC
CDR3aa: CASSLELSSSYNEQFF

j_gene: TRBJ2-3
d_gene: -
v_gene: TRBV7-2
abundance: many
CDR3nt: TGTGCCAGCAGCTTAGTTGATCGGTCAGGGGCAGATACGCAGTATTTT
CDR3aa: CASSLVDRSGADTQYF

j_gene: TRBJ2-4
d_gene: -
v_gene: TRBV24-1
abundance: many
CDR3nt: TGTGCCACCAGTGACAGTACCCTAGCCAAAAACATTCAGTACTTC
CDR3aa: CATSDSTLAKNIQYF

j_gene: TRBJ2-7
d_gene: TRBD2
v_gene: TRBV20-1
abundance: many
CDR3nt: TGCAGTGTAACCGGGACTAGTTACGAGCAGTACTTC
CDR3aa: CSVTGTSYEQYF

j_gene: TRBJ2-5
d_gene: -
v_gene: TRBV20-1
abundance: many
CDR3nt: TGCAGTGCCCCTTACGTTAGCAGCCGACAGACCCAGTACTTC
CDR3aa: CSAPYVSSRQTQYF

j_gene: TRBJ1-2
d_gene: TRBD1
v_gene: TRBV5-1
abundance: many
CDR3nt: TGCGCCAGCAGCTTGGCGCCACAGGGGGCGCAATCCTATGGCTACACCTTC
CDR3aa: CASSLAPQGAQSYGYTF

j_gene: TRBJ2-3
d_gene: -
v_gene: TRBV7-6
abundance: many
CDR3nt: TGTGCCAGCAGCTTAGGGGGCGGGATGGGCACAGATACGCAGTATTTT
CDR3aa: CASSLGGGMGTDTQYF

j_gene: TRBJ2-3
d_gene: TRBD2
v_gene: TRBV27
abundance: many
CDR3nt: TGTGCCAGCAGTTTCTCGGCGATTAGCGGGGGGGGAAGTACGCAGTATTTT
CDR3aa: CASSFSAISGGGSTQYF

j_gene: TRBJ2-5
d_gene: TRBD2
v_gene: TRBV7-2
abundance: few
CDR3nt: TGTGCCAGCAGCGCCGGACTAGCACCTCAAGAGACCCAGTACTTC
CDR3aa: CASSAGLAPQETQYF

j_gene: TRBJ2-1
d_gene: TRBD2
v_gene: TRBV7-2
abundance: -
CDR3nt: TGTGCCAGCAGCTTGGAGCGGGGGGGTTACAATGAGCAGTTCTTC
CDR3aa: CASSLERGGYNEQFF

j_gene: TRBJ2-7
d_gene: TRBD2
v_gene: TRBV20-1
abundance: -
CDR3nt: TGCAGTGCTAGGGGACTAGCGGTGTTCGAGCAGTACTTC
CDR3aa: CSARGLAVFEQYF

j_gene: TRBJ2-3
d_gene: TRBD2
v_gene: TRBV6-1
abundance: many
CDR3nt: TGTGCCAGCCTGCTCTTCGCGGGAGCACCCACAGATACGCAGTATTTT
CDR3aa: CASLLFAGAPTDTQYF

j_gene: TRBJ2-1
d_gene: TRBD1
v_gene: TRBV7-9
abundance: many
CDR3nt: TGTGCCAGCAGCCCAGCAGGGACAGTTCGCCATGAGCAGTTCTTC
CDR3aa: CASSPAGTVRHEQFF

j_gene: TRBJ2-3
d_gene: -
v_gene: TRBV7-9
abundance: many
CDR3nt: TGTGCCAGCAGTCATTATAAGACCGCTACAGATACGCAGTATTTT
CDR3aa: CASSHYKTATDTQYF

j_gene: TRBJ2-5
d_gene: -
v_gene: TRBV6-1
abundance: -
CDR3nt: TGTGCCAGCAGGAGACAAGCGGGAGAGACCCAGTACTTC
CDR3aa: CASRRQAGETQYF

j_gene: TRBJ2-3
d_gene: TRBD2
v_gene: TRBV7-9
abundance: many
CDR3nt: TGTGCCAGCAGCGAAGCGGGAGCAGATACGCAGTATTTT
CDR3aa: CASSEAGADTQYF

j_gene: TRBJ2-7
d_gene: -
v_gene: TRBV6-5
abundance: many
CDR3nt: TGTGCCAGCAGTTACTCGGGTAGCGGCTCCTACGAGCAGTACTTC
CDR3aa: CASSYSGSGSYEQYF

j_gene: TRBJ2-4
d_gene: -
v_gene: TRBV23-1
abundance: many
CDR3nt: TGCGCCAGCAGTCAAGGGGAGGACGAAAACATTCAGTACTTC
CDR3aa: CASSQGEDENIQYF

j_gene: TRBJ2-3
d_gene: -
v_gene: TRBV27
abundance: -
CDR3nt: TGTGCCAGCAGTTTATTGGGCAGGGGAGGGCCTCCAGATACGCAGTATTTT
CDR3aa: CASSLLGRGGPPDTQYF

j_gene: TRBJ2-3
d_gene: TRBD2
v_gene: TRBV29-1
abundance: many
CDR3nt: TGCAGCGCTGAGCGGGGGGGGGATACGCAGTATTTT
CDR3aa: CSAERGGDTQYF

j_gene: TRBJ2-1
d_gene: -
v_gene: TRBV5-1
abundance: many
CDR3nt: TGCGCCAGCAGCTCGAGGGACAATGAGCAGTTCTTC
CDR3aa: CASSSRDNEQFF

j_gene: TRBJ2-1
d_gene: -
v_gene: TRBV5-1
abundance: many
CDR3nt: TGCGCCAGCAGTTTGCAACCCGGACGGGGCTCCTACAATGAGCAGTTCTTC
CDR3aa: CASSLQPGRGSYNEQFF

j_gene: TRBJ2-7
d_gene: TRBD1
v_gene: TRBV7-2
abundance: few
CDR3nt: TGTGCCAGCAGCTTAACGAGACAGGGGCTACGAGAGCAGTACTTC
CDR3aa: CASSLTRQGLREQYF

j_gene: TRBJ1-2
d_gene: -
v_gene: TRBV12-3/TRBV12-4
abundance: -
CDR3nt: TGTGCCAGCAGTACCTCGGGGGGGCTGGGGGGGGGCTACACCTTC
CDR3aa: CASSTSGGLGGGYTF

j_gene: TRBJ2-3
d_gene: TRBD2
v_gene: TRBV6-1
abundance: many
CDR3nt: TGTGCCATCAGAGACGCCTCCGGACTAGCGGGCACAGATACGCAGTATTTT
CDR3aa: CAIRDASGLAGTDTQYF

j_gene: TRBJ2-5
d_gene: -
v_gene: TRBV6-2/TRBV6-3
abundance: many
CDR3nt: TGTGCCAGCAGTTACCCGGGACGGTACCAAGAGACCCAGTACTTC
CDR3aa: CASSYPGRYQETQYF

j_gene: TRBJ1-4
d_gene: -
v_gene: TRBV27
abundance: many
CDR3nt: TGTGCCAGCAGTTTACAAAACAGAGTCGGTGAAAAACTGTTTTTT
CDR3aa: CASSLQNRVGEKLFF

j_gene: TRBJ2-7
d_gene: -
v_gene: TRBV7-2
abundance: many
CDR3nt: TGTGCCAGCAGCCCCGAATATTACGAGCAGTACTTC
CDR3aa: CASSPEYYEQYF

j_gene: TRBJ2-3
d_gene: -
v_gene: TRBV28
abundance: many
CDR3nt: TGTGCCAGCAGTACCTCTGCTCTCCAGGGGCGCACAGATACGCAGTATTTT
CDR3aa: CASSTSALQGRTDTQYF

j_gene: TRBJ2-2
d_gene: -
v_gene: TRBV24-1
abundance: many
CDR3nt: TGTGCCACCCTACGGCGGGTCGGGGAGCTGTTTTTT
CDR3aa: CATLRRVGELFF

j_gene: TRBJ2-5
d_gene: TRBD2
v_gene: TRBV24-1
abundance: many
CDR3nt: TGTGCCACCACTAGCGGGCTCCTCCAAGAGACCCAGTACTTC
CDR3aa: CATTSGLLQETQYF

j_gene: TRBJ1-2
d_gene: TRBD1
v_gene: TRBV5-6
abundance: few
CDR3nt: TGTGCCAGCAGCTCTGACAGGGGGCGCGGCTATGGCTACACCTTC
CDR3aa: CASSSDRGRGYGYTF

j_gene: TRBJ1-1
d_gene: -
v_gene: TRBV5-1
abundance: few
CDR3nt: TGCGCCAGCAGCGGACAGTCCTTGAACACTGAAGCTTTCTTT
CDR3aa: CASSGQSLNTEAFF

j_gene: TRBJ2-7
d_gene: -
v_gene: TRBV7-2
abundance: -
CDR3nt: TGTGCCAGCAGCTTATGGGGAGAGGGGCAGTACTTC
CDR3aa: CASSLWGEGQYF

j_gene: TRBJ2-2
d_gene: TRBD2
v_gene: TRBV7-2
abundance: few
CDR3nt: TGTGCCAGCAGCTCGATCATTCTAGCGGCGAACACCGGGGAGCTGTTTTTT
CDR3aa: CASSSIILAANTGELFF